A single sample gave rise to the 13 T cell receptor beta chains below, sequenced in a study of long-term antiretroviral therapy in people with HIV. Version v3.0 of the immunoSEQ assay was performed at survey level. The assay was immunoSEQ multiplex PCR, and TCRdb's table has in-frame clones only and misses some. The repertoire holds around 20,000 clones, around 87% seen once, with 3% to 4% in the top ten. The input for sequencing was unsorted PBMCs, taken 2.6 years after starting antiretroviral therapy. The source of these receptors is a woman between 45 and 60 years old with HIV.

V gene TRBV6-1 combines with J gene TRBJ1-1; the D gene is possibly TRBD1 (5 bases). Germline V CDR1 and CDR2: MNHNS, SASEGT. The CDR3 length is 15 residues. Trimming took off 5 bases at V and 5 bases at J, with 18 bases between the two ends. CDR3 sequence reads: CASSRNPGLPTEAFF. The CDR3 nucleotides are TGTGCCAGCAGTCGAAACCCGGGACTCCCTACTGAAGCTTTCTTT.

V and J are TRBV6-5 and TRBJ2-7, with D maybe TRBD2 (6 bases). The CDR3 consists of 15 residues. The germline V and J ends were trimmed by 6 bases and 4 bases, with 19 bases remaining between them. Per the germline V gene, CDR1 is MNHEY and CDR2 is SVGAGI. The CDR3 DNA is TGTGCCAGCAGCTTATACGGGGGAGAATCTTACGAGCAGTACTTC. It encodes CASSLYGGESYEQYF.

The genes are TRBV5-5 and TRBJ1-5; 9 bases map to TRBD1. This CDR3 region has 15 residues. The V segment lost 4 bases and the J segment 6 bases; nucleotides outside the gene matches: 8. The V gene's germline CDR1 is SGHKS and CDR2 YYEKEE (reference sequence). The CDR3 coding sequence is TGTGCCAGCAGCCGACAGGGGGATGCTTCTCAGCCCCAGCATTTT. Protein product: CASSRQGDASQPQHF.

The V gene is TRBV7-8, the J gene TRBJ2-1, with D unresolved. Trimming took 4 bases from V and 6 from J, leaving 4 bases between them. The CDR3 is 11 amino acids. Per the germline V gene, CDR1 is SGHVS and CDR2 is FQNEAQ. This CDR3 reads CASSSANEQFF. The CDR3, as DNA: TGTGCCAGCAGCTCAGCCAATGAGCAGTTCTTC.

V and J are TRBV29-1 and TRBJ2-1; TRBD2 matches 11 bases. The germline V gene encodes CDR1 SQVTM and CDR2 ANQGSEA. The ends lost 6 bases at V and 5 bases at J; junction bases unmatched: 9. The CDR3 loop spans 15 amino acids. The CDR3 bases are TGCAGCGTGGATCCCGGGACTAGCGGCAACAATGAGCAGTTCTTC. Protein: CSVDPGTSGNNEQFF.

The chain uses TRBV27 and TRBJ2-2, with D perhaps TRBD2 (6 bases). This CDR3 region has 13 residues. CDR1 MNHEY and CDR2 SMNVEV come from the germline V gene (reference sequence). V lost 5 bases to trimming and J lost 7 bases, with 11 bases between them. The CDR3: CASSLGGLGELFF. CDR3 in DNA: TGTGCCAGCAGTCTCGGGGGTCTCGGGGAGCTGTTTTTT.

This chain connects TRBV4-1 to TRBJ2-1, with D perhaps matching TRBD2 (5 bases). V gave up 0 bases and J gave up 8 bases, with 8 bases separating them. Germline lookup yields CDR1 MGHRA and CDR2 YSYEKL. The CDR3 runs 13 residues. The DNA for the CDR3 is TGCGCCAGCAGCCAAGATCCTAGCCATGAGCAGTTCTTC. It translates to CASSQDPSHEQFF.

In its sample, this clone was seen once. CDR3 DNA sequence: TGTGCCAGCAGTTACGCCGGTGTGAACACCGGGGAGCTGTTTTTT. This translates into CASSYAGVNTGELFF. V usage is TRBV6-5 and J usage is TRBJ2-2; D is ambiguous. V shed 2 bases and J shed 1 base, with 8 bases lying between them. The CDR3 is 15 amino acids. CDR1 is MNHEY, CDR2 SVGAGI, per germline.

This clone was picked up one time. The rearrangement joins TRBV5-1 to TRBJ2-1; 10 positions match TRBD2. The germline V gene has CDR1 SGHRS and CDR2 YFSETQ. Trimming took 3 bases from V and 7 from J; bases not matched to a gene: 16. This CDR3 has 18 amino acids. The CDR3 nucleotides read TGCGCCAGCAGCTACCTACTAGCGGGACAAACCTTCGAAAATGAGCAGTTCTTC. It translates to CASSYLLAGQTFENEQFF.

CDR3 in amino acids: CASRRDSLVYEQYF. CDR3 DNA sequence: TGCGCCAGCAGACGGGACAGCTTGGTCTACGAGCAGTACTTC. V is TRBV5-1 and J is TRBJ2-7, with TRBD1 matching 7 bases. Germline V lookup: CDR1 SGHRS, CDR2 YFSETQ. J lost 3 bases, V lost 5 bases, and 8 bases had no gene match. The CDR3 sequence is 14 residues long.

There are a few counts of this clone. The rearrangement links TRBV28 to TRBJ2-7; D possibly matches TRBD1 or TRBD2 (5 bases each). Trimming took off 7 bases at V and 5 bases at J, with 12 bases between the two ends. The CDR3 has 12 amino acids. Germline CDR1 and CDR2: MDHEN and SYDVKM. CDR3 in amino acids: CASIGPGHEQYF. The CDR3 bases are TGTGCCAGCATTGGTCCGGGGCACGAGCAGTACTTC.

The V call is TRBV11-2, the J call TRBJ2-5; TRBD2 agrees at 7 bases. The CDR3 runs to 16 residues. Trimming cost V 1 base and J 4 bases; bases outside gene matches: 9. CDR1 is SGHAT, CDR2 FQNNGV, per germline. The CDR3 region is CASSLGSSGGRETQYF. The CDR3, as DNA: TGTGCCAGCAGCTTAGGTTCTAGCGGAGGGAGAGAGACCCAGTACTTC. The full variable domain, its missing parts supplied by reference TRBV11-2 and TRBJ2-5, is EAGVAQSPRYKIIEKRQSVAFWCNPISGHATLYWYQQILGQGPKLLIQFQNNGVVDDSQLPKDRFSAERLKGVDSTLKIQPAKLEDSAVYLCASSLGSSGGRETQYFGPGTRLLVL.

By proportion, this clone is medium-sized. The chain uses TRBV29-1 and TRBJ2-7; tentative D call: TRBD2 (6 bases). There are 14 residues in the CDR3. The V gene's germline CDR1 is SQVTM and CDR2 ANQGSEA. The ends were cut back, 3 bases at V and 0 bases at J, with 12 bases in the middle. CDR3 protein: CSVDDGGSSYEQYF. The CDR3 nucleotides are TGCAGCGTTGATGATGGAGGGAGCTCCTACGAGCAGTACTTC.